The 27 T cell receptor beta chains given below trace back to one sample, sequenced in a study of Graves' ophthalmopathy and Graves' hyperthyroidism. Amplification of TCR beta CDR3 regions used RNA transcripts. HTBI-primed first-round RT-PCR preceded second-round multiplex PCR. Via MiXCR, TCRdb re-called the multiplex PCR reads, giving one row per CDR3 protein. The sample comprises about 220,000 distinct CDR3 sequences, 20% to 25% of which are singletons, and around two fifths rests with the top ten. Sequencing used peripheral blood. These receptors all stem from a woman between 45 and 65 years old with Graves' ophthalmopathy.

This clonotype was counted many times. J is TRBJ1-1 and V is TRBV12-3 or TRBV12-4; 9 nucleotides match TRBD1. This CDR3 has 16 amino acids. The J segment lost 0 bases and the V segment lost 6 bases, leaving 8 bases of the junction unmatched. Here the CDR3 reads CASSHTGGRMNTEAFF. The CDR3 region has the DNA TGTGCCAGCAGCCACACAGGGGGCAGGATGAACACTGAAGCTTTCTTT.

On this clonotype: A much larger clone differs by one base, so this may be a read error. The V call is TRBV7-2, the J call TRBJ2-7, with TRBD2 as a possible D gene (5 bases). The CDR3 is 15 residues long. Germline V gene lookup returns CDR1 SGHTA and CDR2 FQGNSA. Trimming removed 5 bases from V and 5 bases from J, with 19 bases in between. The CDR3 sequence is CASSPRVQRPNEQYF. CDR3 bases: TGTGCCAGCAGCCCCCGGGTTCAGCGGCCGAACGAGCAGTACTTC.

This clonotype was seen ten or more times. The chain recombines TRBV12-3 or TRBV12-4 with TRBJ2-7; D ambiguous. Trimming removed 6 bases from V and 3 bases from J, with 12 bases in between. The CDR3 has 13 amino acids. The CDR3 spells CASRHSNNYEQYF. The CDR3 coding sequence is TGTGCCAGCAGACATTCAAATAACTACGAGCAGTACTTC.

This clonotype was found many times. CDR3 nucleotide sequence: TGTGCCAGCAGTACCTCCGGTGGGGGGTTGAACTACGAGCAGTACTTC. It encodes CASSTSGGGLNYEQYF. This chain links TRBV28 with TRBJ2-7; D may be TRBD2 (6 bases). This CDR3 comprises 16 residues. Germline V gives CDR1 MDHEN, CDR2 SYDVKM. Trimming cost V 5 bases and J 3 bases, with 20 bases left between them. Filled out from reference TRBV28 and TRBJ2-7, the complete variable domain reads DVKVTQSSRYLVKRTGEKVFLECVQDMDHENMFWYRQDPGLGLRLIYFSYDVKMKEKGDIPEGYSVSREKKERFSLILESASTNQTSMYLCASSTSGGGLNYEQYFGPGTRLTVT.

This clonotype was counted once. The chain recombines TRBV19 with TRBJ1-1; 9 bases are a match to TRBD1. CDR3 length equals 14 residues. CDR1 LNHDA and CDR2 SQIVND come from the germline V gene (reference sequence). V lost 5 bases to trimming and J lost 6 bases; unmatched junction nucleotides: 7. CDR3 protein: CASSLGQGTSEAFF. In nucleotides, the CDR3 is TGTGCCAGTAGTCTCGGACAGGGGACCTCTGAAGCTTTCTTT.

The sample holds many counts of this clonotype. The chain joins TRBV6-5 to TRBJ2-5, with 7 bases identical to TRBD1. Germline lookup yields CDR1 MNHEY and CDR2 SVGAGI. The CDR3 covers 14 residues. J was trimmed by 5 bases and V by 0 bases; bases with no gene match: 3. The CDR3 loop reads CASSYSGGRETQYF. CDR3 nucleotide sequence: TGTGCCAGCAGTTACTCAGGGGGCCGGGAGACCCAGTACTTC.

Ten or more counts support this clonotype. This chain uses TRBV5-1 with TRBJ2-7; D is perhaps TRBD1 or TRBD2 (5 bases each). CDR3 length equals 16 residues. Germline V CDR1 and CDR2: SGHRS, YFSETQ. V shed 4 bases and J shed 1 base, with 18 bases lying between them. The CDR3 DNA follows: TGCGCCAGCAGCCCCCGGGGCACGAGAACGTCCTACGAGCAGTACTTC. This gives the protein CASSPRGTRTSYEQYF.

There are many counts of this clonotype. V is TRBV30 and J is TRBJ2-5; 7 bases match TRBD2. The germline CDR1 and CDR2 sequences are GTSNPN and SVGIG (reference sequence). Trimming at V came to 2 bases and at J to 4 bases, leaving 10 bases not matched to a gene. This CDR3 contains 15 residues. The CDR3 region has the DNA TGTGCCTGGAGTCAGCAACGCGGGAGTGGAGAGACCCAGTACTTC. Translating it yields CAWSQQRGSGETQYF.

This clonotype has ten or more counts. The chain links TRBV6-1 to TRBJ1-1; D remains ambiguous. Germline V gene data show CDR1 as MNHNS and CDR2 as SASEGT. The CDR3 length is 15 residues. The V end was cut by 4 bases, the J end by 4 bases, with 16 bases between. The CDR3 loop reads CASSASGRPLTEAFF. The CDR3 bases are TGTGCCAGCAGTGCTAGTGGACGCCCTCTCACTGAAGCTTTCTTT.

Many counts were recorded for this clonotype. The CDR3 protein is CASADRAGYGYTF. Written as DNA, the CDR3 is TGTGCCAGCGCCGACAGGGCCGGCTATGGCTACACCTTC. The genes are TRBV19 and TRBJ1-2, with 7 bases lining up with TRBD1. The CDR3 spans 13 residues. V lost 9 bases to trimming and J lost 4 bases; unmatched junction nucleotides: 8. Germline CDR1 reads LNHDA; CDR2 reads SQIVND (reference sequence).

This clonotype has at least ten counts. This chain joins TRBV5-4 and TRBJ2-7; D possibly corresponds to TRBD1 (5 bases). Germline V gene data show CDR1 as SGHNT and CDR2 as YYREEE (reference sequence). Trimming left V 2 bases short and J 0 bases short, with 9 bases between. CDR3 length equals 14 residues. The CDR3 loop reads CASSFRTNSYEQYF. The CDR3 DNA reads TGTGCCAGCAGCTTTAGGACAAACTCCTACGAGCAGTACTTC.

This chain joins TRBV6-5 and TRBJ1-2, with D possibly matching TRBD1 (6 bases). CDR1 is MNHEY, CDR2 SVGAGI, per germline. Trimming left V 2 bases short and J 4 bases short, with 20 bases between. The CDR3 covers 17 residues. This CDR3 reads CASSYGLGGARPYGYTF. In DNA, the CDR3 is TGTGCCAGCAGTTACGGTTTGGGGGGGGCACGGCCCTATGGCTACACCTTC.

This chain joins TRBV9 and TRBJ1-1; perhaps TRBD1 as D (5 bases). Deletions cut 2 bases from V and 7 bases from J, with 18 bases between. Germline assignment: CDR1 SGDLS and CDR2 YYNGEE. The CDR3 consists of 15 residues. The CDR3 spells CASSVGPGRQDEAFF. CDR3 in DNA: TGTGCCAGCAGCGTGGGGCCGGGGCGACAAGATGAAGCTTTCTTT.

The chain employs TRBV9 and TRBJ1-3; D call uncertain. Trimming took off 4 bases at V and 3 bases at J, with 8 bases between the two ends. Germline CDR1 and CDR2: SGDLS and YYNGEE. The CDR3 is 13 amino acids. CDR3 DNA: TGTGCCAGCAGCCCTATTGGTGGAAACACCATATATTTT. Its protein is CASSPIGGNTIYF. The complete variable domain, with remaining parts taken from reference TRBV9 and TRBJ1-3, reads DSGVTQTPKHLITATGQRVTLRCSPRSGDLSVYWYQQSLDQGLQFLIQYYNGEERAKGNILERFSAQQFPDLHSELNLSSLELGDSALYFCASSPIGGNTIYFGEGSWLTVV.

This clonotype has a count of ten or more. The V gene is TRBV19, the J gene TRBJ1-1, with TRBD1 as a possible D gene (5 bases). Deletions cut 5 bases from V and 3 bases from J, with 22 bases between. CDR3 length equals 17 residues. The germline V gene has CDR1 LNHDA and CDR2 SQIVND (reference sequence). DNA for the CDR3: TGTGCCAGTAGTCCTAGCCCAGGGAGGGCGGCGGACACTGAAGCTTTCTTT. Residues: CASSPSPGRAADTEAFF.

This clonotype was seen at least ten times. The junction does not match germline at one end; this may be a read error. CDR3 loop: CASSPRTGSF. The CDR3 nucleotides are TGTGCCAGCAGCCCCCGGACAGGGTCTTTT. V gene TRBV7-2 combines with J gene TRBJ1-3; 8 bases fit TRBD1. The CDR3 totals 10 residues. Per germline, CDR1 SGHTA and CDR2 FQGNSA.

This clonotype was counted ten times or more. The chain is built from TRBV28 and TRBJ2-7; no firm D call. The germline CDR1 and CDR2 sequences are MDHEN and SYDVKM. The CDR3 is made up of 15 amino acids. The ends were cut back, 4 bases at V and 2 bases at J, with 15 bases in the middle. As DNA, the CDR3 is TGTGCCAGCAGTTCCTCCTCCACAGCAACCTACGAGCAGTACTTC. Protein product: CASSSSSTATYEQYF.

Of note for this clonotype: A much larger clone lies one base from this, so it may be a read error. CDR3 residues: CATTSTQTDINQPQHF. In DNA, the CDR3 is TGTGCCACCACCAGTACCCAGACAGATATCAATCAGCCCCAGCATTTT. The V and J genes are TRBV19 and TRBJ1-5; D is possibly TRBD1 (5 bases). The CDR3 is 16 amino acids. The ends were cut back, 10 bases at V and 3 bases at J, with 22 bases in the middle. Germline-derived CDR1 and CDR2 are LNHDA and SQIVND (reference sequence).

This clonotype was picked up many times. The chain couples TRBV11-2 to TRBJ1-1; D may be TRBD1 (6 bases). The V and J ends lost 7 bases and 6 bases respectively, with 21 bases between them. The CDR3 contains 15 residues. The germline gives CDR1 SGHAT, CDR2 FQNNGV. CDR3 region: CASNPVTGKSAEAFF. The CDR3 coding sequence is TGTGCCAGCAACCCGGTAACAGGGAAAAGCGCTGAAGCTTTCTTT.

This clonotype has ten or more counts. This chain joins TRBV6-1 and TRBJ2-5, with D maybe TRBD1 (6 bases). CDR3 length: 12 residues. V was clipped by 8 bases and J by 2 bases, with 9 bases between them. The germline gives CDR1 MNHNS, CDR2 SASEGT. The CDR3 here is CASHDRQETQYF. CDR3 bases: TGTGCCAGCCACGACAGGCAAGAGACCCAGTACTTC.

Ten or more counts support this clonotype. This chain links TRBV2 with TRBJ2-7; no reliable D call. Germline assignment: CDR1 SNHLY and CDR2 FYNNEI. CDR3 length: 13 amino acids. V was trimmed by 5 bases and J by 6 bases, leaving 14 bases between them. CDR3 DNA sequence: TGTGCCAGCAGTCCCAGGACCGACATCGAGCAGTACTTC. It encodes CASSPRTDIEQYF.

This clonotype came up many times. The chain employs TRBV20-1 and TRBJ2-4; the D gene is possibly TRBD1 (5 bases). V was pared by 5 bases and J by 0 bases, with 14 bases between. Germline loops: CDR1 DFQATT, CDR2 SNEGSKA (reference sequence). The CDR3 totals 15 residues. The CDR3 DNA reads TGCAGTGCTCCGTCAGGGCTACTAGCCAAAAACATTCAGTACTTC. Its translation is CSAPSGLLAKNIQYF.

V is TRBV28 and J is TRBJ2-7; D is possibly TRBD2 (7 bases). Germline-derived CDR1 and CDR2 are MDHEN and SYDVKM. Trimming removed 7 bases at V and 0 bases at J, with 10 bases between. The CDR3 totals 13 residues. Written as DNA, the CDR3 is TGTGCCAGCAAGCGGGACAACTCCTACGAGCAGTACTTC. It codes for CASKRDNSYEQYF.

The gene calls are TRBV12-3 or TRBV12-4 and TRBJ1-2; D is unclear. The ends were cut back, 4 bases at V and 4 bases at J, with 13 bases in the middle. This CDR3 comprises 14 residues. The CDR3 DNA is TGTGCCAGCAGTTACTCGTATTCCGTCTATGGCTACACCTTC. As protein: CASSYSYSVYGYTF.

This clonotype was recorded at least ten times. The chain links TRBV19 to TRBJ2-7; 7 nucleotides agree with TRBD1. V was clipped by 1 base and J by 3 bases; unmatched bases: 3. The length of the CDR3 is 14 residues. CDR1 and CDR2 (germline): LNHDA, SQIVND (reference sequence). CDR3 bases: TGTGCCAGTAGTATAGTGGGACAGTTCTACGAGCAGTACTTC. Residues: CASSIVGQFYEQYF. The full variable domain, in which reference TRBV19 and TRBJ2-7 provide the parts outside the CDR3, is DGGITQSPKYLFRKEGQNVTLSCEQNLNHDAMYWYRQDPGQGLRLIYYSQIVNDFQKGDIAEGYSVSREKKESFPLTVTSAQKNPTAFYLCASSIVGQFYEQYFGPGTRLTVT.

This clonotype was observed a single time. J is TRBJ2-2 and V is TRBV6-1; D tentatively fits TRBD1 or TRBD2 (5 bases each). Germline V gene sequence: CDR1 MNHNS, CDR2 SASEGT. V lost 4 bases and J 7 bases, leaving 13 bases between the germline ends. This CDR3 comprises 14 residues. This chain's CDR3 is CASSGLGEIGELFF. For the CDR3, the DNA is TGTGCCAGCAGTGGGTTGGGGGAGATCGGGGAGCTGTTTTTT.

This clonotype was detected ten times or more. The chain's CDR3 is CSASNLFRVNTGELFF. CDR3 coding DNA: TGCAGTGCTAGTAATCTCTTCAGGGTGAACACCGGGGAGCTGTTTTTT. The V and J genes are TRBV20-1 and TRBJ2-2; perhaps TRBD1 as D (5 bases). Germline V gene sequence: CDR1 DFQATT, CDR2 SNEGSKA (reference sequence). The CDR3 spans 16 residues. The V and J ends lost 3 bases and 1 base respectively, with 15 bases between them.